This TCR beta chain was sequenced in a study of vaccination and CD4 T cells after COVID-19. The sample's treatment: approximately 11-day PBMC culture with coronavirus spike peptide pools or control peptides (ViraFEST assay). The germline gives CDR1 MNHEY, CDR2 SVGAGI. This CDR3 is 16 amino acids long. V shed 4 bases and J shed 0 bases, with 15 bases lying between them. This clonotype is termed medium-sized (0.01 to 0.1%). Its cognate antigen is unknown. Once obtained from cultured CD4+ T cells, the DNA was sequenced using the Oncomine TCR Beta short-read assay. TCRdb itself ran the PCR reads through MiXCR, one entry per CDR3 protein. The sample lists about 12,000 distinct CDR3 sequences, roughly 30% occurring once.

This receptor was taken from a human donor who had recovered from COVID-19. The sample consisted of CD4+ T cells from blood, cultured in vitro, taken after SARS-CoV-2 vaccination. The chain joins TRBV6-5 to TRBJ1-1; D uncertain. The CDR3 is CASSLIPRPMNTEAFF. The CDR3 DNA follows: TGTGCCAGCAGTTTAATCCCCAGGCCGATGAACACTGAAGCTTTCTTT.